The clone carrying this TCR beta chain was detected a few times. The antigen is not known. Using its own MiXCR run on the 5' RACE reads, TCRdb lists one record per CDR3 protein. The sample lists hundreds of thousands of distinct CDR3 sequences; 24% were seen once. The sample is drawn from a study of T-cell memory formation after mild COVID-19. Study observations and caveats: Nothing confirmed that second-wave clones peaking on day 37 were specific for SARS-CoV-2. Cross-reactive memory appears to have joined, as suggested by some responding clones showing up in pre-infection memory. Chiefly within CM and EM were the contracting CD4+ clones; CD8+ ones were within EMRA.

CDR1 is SGHVS, CDR2 FNYEAQ, per germline. V was pared by 2 bases and J by 6 bases, with 10 bases between. This CDR3 has 13 amino acids. The clonotype comes from an adult woman who had mild COVID-19 (a few samples of this study predate the infection). Cell type and time point are not known. This chain joins TRBV7-6 and TRBJ1-1, with D perhaps matching TRBD1 (5 bases). The sequenced material came from PBMCs or a T cell subset sorted from them (not recorded which). DNA for the CDR3: TGTGCCAGCAGCTTAAGGGAAGGGGCTGAAGCTTTCTTT. Amino acid sequence: CASSLREGAEAFF.